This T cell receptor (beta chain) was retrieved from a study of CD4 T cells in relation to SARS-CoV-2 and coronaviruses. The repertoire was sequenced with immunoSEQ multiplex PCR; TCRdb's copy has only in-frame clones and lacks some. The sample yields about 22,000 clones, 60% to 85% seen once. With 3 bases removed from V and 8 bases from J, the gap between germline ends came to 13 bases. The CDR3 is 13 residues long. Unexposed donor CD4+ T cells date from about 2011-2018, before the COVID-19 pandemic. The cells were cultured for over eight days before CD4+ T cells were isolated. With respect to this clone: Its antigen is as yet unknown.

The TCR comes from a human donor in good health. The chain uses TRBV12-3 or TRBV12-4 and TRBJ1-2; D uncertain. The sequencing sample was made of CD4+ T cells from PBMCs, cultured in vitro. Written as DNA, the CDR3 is TGTGCCAGCAGTTTCCTATCACGCGACGGCTACACCTTC. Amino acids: CASSFLSRDGYTF.